Ten or more counts support the clone carrying this TCR beta chain. Its target is not known. The data stem from a study of early T cells in non-severe SARS-CoV-2 infection. Across the whole study: RNA in bulk from unsorted whole blood was sequenced, and chains were unpaired. Study-level results: Anti-spike CD8 specificities were favored by VDJdb matching, whose results missed private and CD4 specificities.

Molecules of cDNA were individually given unique molecular identifiers that were attached to them. TCRdb ran MiXCR on the 5' RACE reads and lists one entry per CDR3 protein. The data contain over 55,000 distinct CDR3 sequences, 10% to 15% of them seen just once; the ten biggest clones take up approximately 2.9%. This CDR3 has 12 residues. Trimming took off 6 bases at V and 1 base at J, with 7 bases between the two ends. Germline CDR1 and CDR2: SNHLY and FYNNEI. Sequenced: whole blood. The receptor was derived from an adult who was a healthcare worker with PCR-confirmed SARS-CoV-2 infection or an uninfected control (not recorded which). The V call is TRBV2, the J call TRBJ2-7, with D unresolved. CDR3 DNA sequence: TGTGCCAGCAGGACGCTATCCTACGAGCAGTACTTC. Translated: CASRTLSYEQYF.